These T cell receptor beta chains were read from a single sample in a study of shared clonotypes between healthy human individuals. Sequenced by immunoSEQ multiplex PCR; TCRdb stores in-frame clones only, minus some. The sample comprises about 2.1 million clones, 85% to 95% of which are singletons, and more than 1.5% rests with the top ten. The sequencing sample was made of naive CD8+ T cells from PBMCs. The receptors derive from a man younger than 35 in good health. Some clones in this sample may be carry-over from other donors' samples. Both conserved end residues are part of each CDR3. A D gene is named only where the DNA matches it firmly. Size tells how often a clone was seen (once, few, many) or the class of an expanded clone, and some rows leave it out.

d_gene: -
j_gene: TRBJ2-3
abundance: -
v_gene: TRBV29-1
CDR3aa: CSVNAGEISTDTQYF
CDR3nt: TGCAGCGTCAATGCAGGGGAGATCAGCACAGATACGCAGTATTTT

d_gene: -
j_gene: TRBJ1-1
abundance: -
v_gene: TRBV27
CDR3aa: CASSWGALAFF
CDR3nt: TGTGCCAGCAGTTGGGGGGCGTTGGCTTTCTTT

d_gene: -
j_gene: TRBJ2-2
abundance: -
v_gene: TRBV25-1
CDR3aa: CASSESLNTGELFF
CDR3nt: TGTGCCAGCAGTGAATCTCTCAACACCGGGGAGCTGTTTTTT

d_gene: TRBD1
j_gene: TRBJ1-2
abundance: -
v_gene: TRBV27
CDR3aa: CASSSGQGYYGYTF
CDR3nt: TGTGCCAGCAGTTCCGGACAGGGCTACTATGGCTACACCTTC

d_gene: -
j_gene: TRBJ1-1
abundance: -
v_gene: TRBV6-1
CDR3aa: CASSEGPFSGTEAFF
CDR3nt: TGTGCCAGCAGTGAAGGACCTTTTTCGGGCACTGAAGCTTTCTTT

d_gene: -
j_gene: TRBJ1-4
abundance: once
v_gene: TRBV27
CDR3aa: CASSWARVGEKLFF
CDR3nt: TGTGCCAGCAGTTGGGCGAGGGTTGGGGAAAAACTGTTTTTT

d_gene: TRBD1
j_gene: TRBJ2-4
abundance: once
v_gene: TRBV4-1
CDR3aa: CASSPARTGNIQYF
CDR3nt: TGCGCCAGCAGCCCCGCTAGGACAGGTAACATTCAGTACTTC

d_gene: TRBD2
j_gene: TRBJ2-7
abundance: -
v_gene: TRBV4-1
CDR3aa: CASSQDPTSGMGYEQYF
CDR3nt: TGCGCCAGCAGCCAAGATCCGACTAGCGGGATGGGGTACGAGCAGTACTTC

d_gene: -
j_gene: TRBJ2-1
abundance: -
v_gene: TRBV27
CDR3aa: CASSQVGSSYNEQFF
CDR3nt: TGTGCCAGCAGTCAGGTGGGAAGCTCCTACAATGAGCAGTTCTTC

d_gene: TRBD1
j_gene: TRBJ1-1
abundance: -
v_gene: TRBV4-2
CDR3aa: CASSQDDRGENTEAFF
CDR3nt: TGTGCCAGCAGCCAAGACGACAGGGGCGAGAACACTGAAGCTTTCTTT

d_gene: TRBD1
j_gene: TRBJ2-7
abundance: -
v_gene: TRBV5-4
CDR3aa: CASSWGQALYYEQYF
CDR3nt: TGTGCCAGCAGCTGGGGACAGGCTCTTTACTACGAGCAGTACTTC